This T cell receptor (beta chain) was retrieved from a study of shared clonotypes between healthy human individuals. An even split of each subset's genomic DNA across several immunoSEQ plates was performed. Using immunoSEQ multiplex PCR, the repertoire was profiled, and TCRdb retains in-frame clones only, with some absent. Of some 530,000 clones detected, roughly 80% appear once; the ten largest clones hold 10% to 15%. The ends were cut back, 5 bases at V and 1 base at J, with 7 bases in the middle. Germline V gene lookup returns CDR1 MNHEY and CDR2 SMNVEV (reference sequence). The CDR3 contains 13 residues.

The chain carries TRBV27 and TRBJ2-3; D call uncertain. The sequenced sample consisted of PBMCs. The TCR originated in a woman aged 40 to 50 in good health. Some clones in this sample may be carry-over from other donors' samples. The CDR3, as DNA: TGTGCCAGCAGTCCACCTGGCACAGATACGCAGTATTTT. Amino acid sequence: CASSPPGTDTQYF.